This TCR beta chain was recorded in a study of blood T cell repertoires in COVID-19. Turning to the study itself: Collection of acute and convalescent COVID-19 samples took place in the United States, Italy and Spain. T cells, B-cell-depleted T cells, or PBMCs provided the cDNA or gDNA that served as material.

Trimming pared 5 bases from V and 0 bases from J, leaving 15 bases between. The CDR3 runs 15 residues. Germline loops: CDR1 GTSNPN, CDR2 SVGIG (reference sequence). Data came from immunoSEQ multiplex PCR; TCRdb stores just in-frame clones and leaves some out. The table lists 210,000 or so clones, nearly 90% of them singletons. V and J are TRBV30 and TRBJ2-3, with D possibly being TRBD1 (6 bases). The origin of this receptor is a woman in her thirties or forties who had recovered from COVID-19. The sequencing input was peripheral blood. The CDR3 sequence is CAWSYRATSTDTQYF. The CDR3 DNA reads TGTGCCTGGTCCTACAGGGCGACTAGCACAGATACGCAGTATTTT. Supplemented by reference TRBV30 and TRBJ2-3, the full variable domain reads SQTIHQWPATLVQPVGSPLSLECTVEGTSNPNLYWYRQAAGRGLQLLFYSVGIGQISSEVPQNLSASRPQDRQFILSSKKLLLSDSGFYLCAWSYRATSTDTQYFGPGTRLTVL.